Presented here are 23 T cell receptor beta chains from one specimen sequenced in a study of lymphopenia after photon versus proton radiotherapy. Using immunoSEQ multiplex PCR, the repertoire was profiled, and TCRdb retains in-frame clones only, with some absent. The repertoire has roughly 57,000 clones, about 86% of them found once; the top ten carry 29%. This specimen was peripheral blood, taken from a patient treated with photon-based radiotherapy. The receptor set was obtained from a man between 50 and 59 years old with gastric cancer.

The table lists this clone with a count of one. V usage is TRBV28 and J usage is TRBJ2-7; 9 nucleotides agree with TRBD1. This CDR3 has 13 amino acids. Germline V lookup: CDR1 MDHEN, CDR2 SYDVKM. Unmatched junction bases numbered 6, after V lost 6 bases and J lost 6 bases. The CDR3 DNA follows: TGTGCCAGCAGGTGGAGGGGACAGGGCGAGCAGTACTTC. This sequence encodes CASRWRGQGEQYF.

V usage is TRBV6-6 and J usage is TRBJ2-7; 15 bases agree with TRBD2. V lost 7 bases and J lost 7; bases outside the gene matches: 11. The CDR3 length is 16 residues. The germline CDR1 and CDR2 sequences are MNHNY and SVGAGI (reference sequence). CDR3 residues: CASKERTSGRAHEQYF. CDR3 DNA: TGTGCCAGCAAGGAGCGGACTAGCGGGAGGGCGCATGAGCAGTACTTC.

This clone was recorded once. J is TRBJ2-2 and V is TRBV15, with D tentatively TRBD2 (6 bases). V was pared by 5 bases and J by 7 bases, with 11 bases between. Germline assignment: CDR1 LNHNV and CDR2 YYDKDF (reference sequence). There are 13 residues in the CDR3. The CDR3 spells CATSRDFYGELFF. DNA for the CDR3: TGTGCCACCAGCCGGGACTTCTACGGGGAGCTGTTTTTT.

The chain carries TRBV4-1 and TRBJ2-5, with D maybe TRBD1 (5 bases). CDR1 MGHRA and CDR2 YSYEKL come from the germline V gene. This CDR3 is 13 amino acids long. Trimming took 6 bases from V and 5 from J, leaving 13 bases between them. Here the CDR3 reads CASSLRVTETQYF. The CDR3 DNA reads TGCGCCAGCAGTCTCAGGGTAACGGAGACCCAGTACTTC.

The V call is TRBV7-9, the J call TRBJ1-1; a weak D match, TRBD1 (6 bases). The CDR3 covers 15 residues. With 5 bases removed from V and 5 bases from J, the gap between germline ends came to 18 bases. Germline values: CDR1 SEHNR, CDR2 FQNEAQ (reference sequence). In DNA form, the CDR3 reads TGTGCCAGCAGCCACACCCCCAGGGGTAGGACTGAAGCTTTCTTT. It is translated as CASSHTPRGRTEAFF. Drawing the rest from reference TRBV7-9 and TRBJ1-1, the complete variable domain is DTGVSQNPRHKITKRGQNVTFRCDPISEHNRLYWYRQTLGQGPEFLTYFQNEAQLEKSRLLSDRFSAERPKGSFSTLEIQRTEQGDSAMYLCASSHTPRGRTEAFFGQGTRLTVV.

This clone came up a few times. The chain recombines TRBV2 with TRBJ1-2, with D possibly matching TRBD1 (6 bases). Trimming shortened V by 7 bases and J by 4 bases, and 10 bases separated the two germline ends. CDR1 and CDR2 (germline): SNHLY, FYNNEI. The CDR3 length is 12 residues. The CDR3 sequence: CASTGDIYGYTF. CDR3 in DNA: TGTGCCAGCACAGGGGATATCTATGGCTACACCTTC.

The chain joins TRBV10-3 to TRBJ2-6, with TRBD1 matching over 7 bases. The J segment lost 0 bases and the V segment lost 5 bases, leaving 7 bases of the junction unmatched. CDR1 ENHRY and CDR2 SYGVKD come from the germline V gene. There are 17 residues in the CDR3. This CDR3 is CAISSGTESSGANVLTF. The CDR3 nucleotides read TGTGCCATCAGTTCCGGGACAGAGAGCTCTGGGGCCAACGTCCTGACTTTC.

The table lists this clone with a few counts. The chain uses TRBV6-6 and TRBJ1-4; 8 nucleotides align to TRBD1. V lost 5 bases to trimming and J lost 7 bases; unmatched junction nucleotides: 6. Germline V gene data show CDR1 as MNHNY and CDR2 as SVGAGI (reference sequence). The CDR3 runs to 14 residues. This CDR3 reads CASSPGGASEKLFF. In nucleotides, the CDR3 is TGTGCCAGCAGTCCAGGGGGCGCATCTGAAAAACTGTTTTTT.

The CDR3 protein is CASKRFAGLAGSWQTQYF. The CDR3 DNA reads as TGCGCCAGCAAACGTTTTGCTGGACTAGCGGGGAGCTGGCAGACCCAGTACTTC. The rearrangement joins TRBV23-1 to TRBJ2-5; 12 nucleotides match TRBD2. TRBV23-1 is an open reading frame whose function is uncertain. Losses at the gene ends were 7 bases for V and 6 bases for J; bases not matched to a gene: 18. The CDR3 runs to 18 residues.

J is TRBJ2-7 and V is TRBV6-1; D is undetermined. The V and J ends lost 5 bases and 6 bases respectively, with 5 bases between them. The CDR3 totals 10 residues. Looked up from germline, CDR1 is MNHNS and CDR2 is SASEGT. The CDR3 loop is CASSFREQYF. The CDR3 nucleotides read TGTGCCAGCAGTTTTCGCGAGCAGTACTTC.

This clone was seen only a few times. The V call is TRBV4-3, the J call TRBJ2-2; TRBD1 aligns across 10 bases. The ends lost 5 bases at V and 4 bases at J; junction bases unmatched: 10. The germline V gene has CDR1 LGHNA and CDR2 YSLEER. CDR3 length: 17 residues. DNA for the CDR3: TGCGCCAGCAGCTTCGTCCGACAGGGGGCGGTCACCGGGGAGCTGTTTTTT. This translates into CASSFVRQGAVTGELFF.

The CDR3 is CASSPQGSTEAFF. CDR3 nucleotide sequence: TGTGCCAGCTCACCCCAGGGAAGCACTGAAGCTTTCTTT. V gene TRBV18 combines with J gene TRBJ1-1; maybe TRBD1 (5 bases). The CDR3 runs to 13 residues. CDR1 is KGHSH and CDR2 is LQKENI in the germline V gene. V was shortened by 3 bases and J by 4 bases, with 9 bases between the two germline ends.

V and J are TRBV7-2 and TRBJ1-5; D perhaps matches TRBD1 (5 bases). Trimming took 5 bases from V and 9 from J, leaving 14 bases between them. The length of the CDR3 is 13 residues. Germline V CDR1 and CDR2: SGHTA, FQGNSA. This CDR3 is CASSRASGSPQHF. The CDR3, as DNA: TGTGCCAGCAGCAGAGCATCAGGGTCGCCCCAGCATTTT.

The rearrangement joins TRBV7-6 to TRBJ2-7, with TRBD2 identical over 7 bases. The CDR3 extends over 12 amino acids. Looked up from germline, CDR1 is SGHVS and CDR2 is FNYEAQ. V trimming: 5 bases; J trimming: 6 bases; junction bases outside the gene matches: 4. CDR3 residues: CASSQPGGEQYF. DNA of the CDR3: TGTGCCAGCAGCCAACCGGGGGGCGAGCAGTACTTC.

The chain links TRBV10-3 to TRBJ1-2; possible D gene TRBD1, 6 bases. Trimming removed 4 bases from V and 6 bases from J, with 15 bases in between. In germline, CDR1 is ENHRY, CDR2 SYGVKD. The length of the CDR3 is 14 residues. The CDR3 sequence is CAISGTAGRDGYTF. The CDR3, as DNA: TGTGCCATCAGTGGGACAGCGGGTCGGGATGGCTACACCTTC.

V gene TRBV7-2 combines with J gene TRBJ2-7; D not resolved. The CDR3 is 14 residues long. Germline CDR1 SGHTA, CDR2 FQGNSA. Trimming took 5 bases from V and 0 from J, leaving 11 bases between them. The CDR3 loop is CASSPLDDSYEQYF. The CDR3 DNA is TGTGCCAGCAGCCCGTTGGATGACTCCTACGAGCAGTACTTC.

DNA of the CDR3: TGTGCCAGCAGTGCCCAGGGGTTAGAGACCCAGTACTTC. Translating gives CASSAQGLETQYF. The J gene is TRBJ2-5, the V gene TRBV2; D perhaps matches TRBD1 (6 bases). Trimming removed 4 bases from V and 4 bases from J, with 10 bases in between. CDR1 and CDR2 (germline): SNHLY, FYNNEI. The CDR3 loop spans 13 amino acids. The variable domain in full, completed from reference TRBV2 and TRBJ2-5, reads EPEVTQTPSHQVTQMGQEVILRCVPISNHLYFYWYRQILGQKVEFLVSFYNNEISEKSEIFDDQFSVERPDGSNFTLKIRSTKLEDSAMYFCASSAQGLETQYFGPGTRLLVL.

There are a few counts of this clone. The chain combines TRBV7-2 with TRBJ2-2; 12 bases map to TRBD2. The CDR3 runs 19 residues. Per germline, CDR1 SGHTA and CDR2 FQGNSA. Trimming removed 1 base from V and 4 bases from J; junction bases left unmatched: 10. The DNA of the CDR3 is TGTGCCAGCAGCTTAGGGGCCGGGCTAGCGGGAGGGTCCACCGGGGAGCTGTTTTTT. Its protein is CASSLGAGLAGGSTGELFF.

CDR3 nucleotides: TGTGCCAGCTCACCACCCCAGGCAAATGGAAACACCATATATTTT. Amino acids: CASSPPQANGNTIYF. The V and J genes are TRBV18 and TRBJ1-3; D is unresolved. Germline lookup yields CDR1 KGHSH and CDR2 LQKENI. V was clipped by 0 bases and J by 3 bases, with 9 bases between them. This CDR3 comprises 15 residues.

V gene TRBV15 combines with J gene TRBJ1-5; D unresolved. The CDR3 is 14 residues long. In germline, CDR1 is LNHNV, CDR2 YYDKDF (reference sequence). Trimming cost V 1 base and J 7 bases, with 11 bases left between them. The CDR3: CATSRAQVGQPQHF. CDR3 sequence (DNA): TGTGCCACCAGCAGAGCCCAGGTAGGGCAGCCCCAGCATTTT.

V gene TRBV7-8 combines with J gene TRBJ2-7; D might be TRBD1 or TRBD2, each matching 6 bases. The germline gives CDR1 SGHVS, CDR2 FQNEAQ. Trimming left V 3 bases short and J 6 bases short, with 18 bases between. CDR3 size: 15 residues. The CDR3 protein is CASSFPGAVMGEQYF. In DNA, the CDR3 is TGTGCCAGCAGCTTCCCGGGGGCGGTAATGGGCGAGCAGTACTTC.

The V and J genes are TRBV7-2 and TRBJ2-7, with 10 nucleotides matching TRBD2. Germline CDR1 is SGHTA and CDR2 is FQGNSA. The CDR3 runs 19 residues. J was trimmed by 3 bases and V by 2 bases; bases with no gene match: 16. CDR3 DNA sequence: TGTGCCAGCAGCTTAAAGTCCGGGACTAGCGCCCTAGTGGACTACGAGCAGTACTTC. Protein: CASSLKSGTSALVDYEQYF.

This clone came up once. This chain links TRBV9 with TRBJ1-1; a weak D match, TRBD1 (6 bases). The CDR3 extends over 14 amino acids. Trimming removed 0 bases from V and 6 bases from J, with 12 bases in between. CDR1 and CDR2 from the germline V gene are SGDLS and YYNGEE. The CDR3 here is CASSVGGGGSEAFF. Here the CDR3 DNA reads TGTGCCAGCAGCGTAGGAGGAGGGGGGTCTGAAGCTTTCTTT.